This T cell receptor (beta chain) was documented in a study of early T cells in non-severe SARS-CoV-2 infection. Study background: From unsorted whole blood, bulk RNA was sequenced, and the chains remained unpaired.

The CDR3 spans 14 residues. The germline gives CDR1 MNHEY, CDR2 SVGAGI. Trimming removed 4 bases from V and 1 base from J; junction bases left unmatched: 4. Individual cDNA molecules each received unique molecular identifiers attached to them. TCRdb re-called the 5' RACE reads with MiXCR, one entry per CDR3 protein. The repertoire holds 32,000 or so distinct CDR3 sequences, with about 10% as singletons. This clonotype turned up a few times. What it binds is not known. Whole-study findings and limits: Private and CD4 specificities were missed by VDJdb matching, which favored anti-spike CD8 responses.

This sequence was found in an adult who was a healthcare worker with PCR-confirmed SARS-CoV-2 infection or an uninfected control (not recorded which). Sequencing used whole blood. The gene calls are TRBV6-5 and TRBJ2-7; the match to TRBD2 covers 7 bases. CDR3 DNA sequence: TGTGCCAGCAGTTCATTCGGGGGGTCCTACGAGCAGTACTTC. It codes for CASSSFGGSYEQYF.